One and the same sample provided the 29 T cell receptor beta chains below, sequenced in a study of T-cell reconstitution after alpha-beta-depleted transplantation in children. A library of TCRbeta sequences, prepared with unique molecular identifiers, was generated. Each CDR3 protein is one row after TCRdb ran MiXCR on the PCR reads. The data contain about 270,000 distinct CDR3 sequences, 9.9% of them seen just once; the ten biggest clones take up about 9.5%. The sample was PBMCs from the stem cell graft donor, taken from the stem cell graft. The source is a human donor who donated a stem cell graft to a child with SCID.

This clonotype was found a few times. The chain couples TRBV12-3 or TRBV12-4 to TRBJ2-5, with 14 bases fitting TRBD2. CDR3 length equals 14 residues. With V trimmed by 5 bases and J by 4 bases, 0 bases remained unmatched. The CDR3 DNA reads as TGTGCCAGCAGTGGACTAGCGGGGGGAGAGACCCAGTACTTC. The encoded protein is CASSGLAGGETQYF.

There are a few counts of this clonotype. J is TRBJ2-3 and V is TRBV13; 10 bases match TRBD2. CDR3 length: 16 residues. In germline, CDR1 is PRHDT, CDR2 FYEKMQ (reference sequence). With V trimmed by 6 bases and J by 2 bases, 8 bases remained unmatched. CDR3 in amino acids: CASRQAGGPTTDTQYF. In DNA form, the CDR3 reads TGTGCCAGCAGACAAGCGGGGGGGCCCACCACAGATACGCAGTATTTT. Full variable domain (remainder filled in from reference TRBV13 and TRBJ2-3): AAGVIQSPRHLIKEKRETATLKCYPIPRHDTVYWYQQGPGQDPQFLISFYEKMQSDKGSIPDRFSAQQFSDYHSELNMSSLELGDSALYFCASRQAGGPTTDTQYFGPGTRLTVL.

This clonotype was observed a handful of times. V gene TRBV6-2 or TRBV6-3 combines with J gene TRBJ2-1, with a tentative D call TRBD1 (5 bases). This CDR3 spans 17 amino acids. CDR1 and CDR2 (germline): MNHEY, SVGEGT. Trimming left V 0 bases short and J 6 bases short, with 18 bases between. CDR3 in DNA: TGTGCCAGCAGTTACTCGAGTAGGGGCCGGCTGGCCAATGAGCAGTTCTTC. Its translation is CASSYSSRGRLANEQFF.

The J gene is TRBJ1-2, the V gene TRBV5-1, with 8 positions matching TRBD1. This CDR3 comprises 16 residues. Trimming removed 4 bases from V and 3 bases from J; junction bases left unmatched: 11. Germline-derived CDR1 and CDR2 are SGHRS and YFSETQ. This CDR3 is CASSGGQGFGDYGYTF. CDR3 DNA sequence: TGCGCCAGCAGCGGAGGACAGGGATTCGGTGACTATGGCTACACCTTC. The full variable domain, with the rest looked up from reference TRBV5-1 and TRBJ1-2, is KAGVTQTPRYLIKTRGQQVTLSCSPISGHRSVSWYQQTPGQGLQFLFEYFSETQRNKGNFPGRFSGRQFSNSRSEMNVSTLELGDSALYLCASSGGQGFGDYGYTFGSGTRLTVV.

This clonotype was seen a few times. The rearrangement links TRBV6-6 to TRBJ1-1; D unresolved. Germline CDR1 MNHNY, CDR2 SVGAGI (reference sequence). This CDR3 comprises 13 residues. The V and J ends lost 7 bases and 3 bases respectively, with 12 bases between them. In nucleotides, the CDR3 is TGTGCCAGCACCTCTGGTAGGGACACTGAAGCTTTCTTT. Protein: CASTSGRDTEAFF.

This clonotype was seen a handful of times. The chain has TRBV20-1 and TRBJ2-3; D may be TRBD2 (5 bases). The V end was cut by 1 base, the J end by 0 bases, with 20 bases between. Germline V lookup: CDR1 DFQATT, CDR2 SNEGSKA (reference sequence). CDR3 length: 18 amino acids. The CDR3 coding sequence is TGCAGTGCTAGAGCCCTATTTAGCGCGCAGATTAGCACAGATACGCAGTATTTT. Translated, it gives CSARALFSAQISTDTQYF.

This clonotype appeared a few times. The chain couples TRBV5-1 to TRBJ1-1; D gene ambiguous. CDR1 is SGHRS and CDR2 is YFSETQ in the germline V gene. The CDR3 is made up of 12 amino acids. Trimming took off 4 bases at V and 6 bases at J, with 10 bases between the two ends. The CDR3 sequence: CASSLTPPEAFF. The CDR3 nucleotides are TGCGCCAGCAGCCTGACCCCTCCTGAAGCTTTCTTT.

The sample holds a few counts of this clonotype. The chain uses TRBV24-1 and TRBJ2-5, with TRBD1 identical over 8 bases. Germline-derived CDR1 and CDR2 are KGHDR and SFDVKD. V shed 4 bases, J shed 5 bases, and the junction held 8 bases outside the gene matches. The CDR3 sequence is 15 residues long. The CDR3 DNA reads TGTGCCACCAGTGACGAAGGACAGGGCGGGGAGACCCAGTACTTC. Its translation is CATSDEGQGGETQYF.

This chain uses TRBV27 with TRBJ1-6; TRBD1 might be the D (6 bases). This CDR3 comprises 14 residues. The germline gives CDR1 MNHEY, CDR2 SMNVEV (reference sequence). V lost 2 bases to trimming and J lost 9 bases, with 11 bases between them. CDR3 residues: CASSLGTRGSPLHF. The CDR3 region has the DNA TGTGCCAGCAGTTTAGGGACAAGAGGTTCACCCCTCCACTTT.

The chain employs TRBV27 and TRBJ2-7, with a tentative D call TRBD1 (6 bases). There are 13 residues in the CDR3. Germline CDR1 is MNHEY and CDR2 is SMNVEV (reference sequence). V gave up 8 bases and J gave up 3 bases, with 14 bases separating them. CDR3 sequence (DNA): TGTGCCAGCCTGGGACACCCTTACTACGAGCAGTACTTC. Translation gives CASLGHPYYEQYF.

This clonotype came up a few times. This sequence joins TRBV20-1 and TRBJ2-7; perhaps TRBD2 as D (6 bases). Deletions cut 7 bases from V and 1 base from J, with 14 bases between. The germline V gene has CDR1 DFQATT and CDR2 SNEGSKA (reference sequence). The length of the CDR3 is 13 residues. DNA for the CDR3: TGCAGTGTCGGGGGTCGGATTTCCTACGAGCAGTACTTC. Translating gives CSVGGRISYEQYF.

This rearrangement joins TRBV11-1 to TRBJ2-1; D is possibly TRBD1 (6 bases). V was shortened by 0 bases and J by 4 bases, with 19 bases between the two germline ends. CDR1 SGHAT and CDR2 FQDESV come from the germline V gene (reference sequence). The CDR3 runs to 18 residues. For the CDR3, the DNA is TGTGCCAGCAGCTTAGCGTGGTCTACAGGGTTGGGTTACAATGAGCAGTTCTTC. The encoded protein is CASSLAWSTGLGYNEQFF.

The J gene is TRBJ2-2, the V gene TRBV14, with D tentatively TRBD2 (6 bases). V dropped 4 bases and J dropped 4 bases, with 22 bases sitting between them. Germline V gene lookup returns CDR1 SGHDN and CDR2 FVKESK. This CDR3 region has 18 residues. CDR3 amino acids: CASSPTSGGAQSTGELFF. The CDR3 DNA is TGTGCCAGCAGCCCTACTAGTGGAGGGGCGCAAAGCACCGGGGAGCTGTTTTTT.

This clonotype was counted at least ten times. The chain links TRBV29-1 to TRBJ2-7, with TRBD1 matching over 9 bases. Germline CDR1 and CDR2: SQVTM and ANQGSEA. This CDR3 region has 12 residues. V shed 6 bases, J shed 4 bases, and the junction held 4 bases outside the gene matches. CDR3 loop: CSVGTGRYEQYF. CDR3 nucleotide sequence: TGCAGCGTCGGGACAGGGCGGTACGAGCAGTACTTC.

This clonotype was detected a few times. As DNA, the CDR3 is TGTGCCAGCTTTGAATGGGACTCAGGCACCGGGGAGCTGTTTTTT. It specifies CASFEWDSGTGELFF. This chain links TRBV12-3 or TRBV12-4 with TRBJ2-2; D is perhaps TRBD2 (6 bases). The V and J ends lost 8 bases and 4 bases respectively, with 17 bases between them. CDR3 size: 15 residues.

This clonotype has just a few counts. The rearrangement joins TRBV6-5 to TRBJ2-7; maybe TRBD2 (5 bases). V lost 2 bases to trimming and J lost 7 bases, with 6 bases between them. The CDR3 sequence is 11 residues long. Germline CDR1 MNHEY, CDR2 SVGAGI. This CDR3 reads CASSYGSEQYF. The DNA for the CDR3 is TGTGCCAGCAGTTACGGGAGTGAGCAGTACTTC.

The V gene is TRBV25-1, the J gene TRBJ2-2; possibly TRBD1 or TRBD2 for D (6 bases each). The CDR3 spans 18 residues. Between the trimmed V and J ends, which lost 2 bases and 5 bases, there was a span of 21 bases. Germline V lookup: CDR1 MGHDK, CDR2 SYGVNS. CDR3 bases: TGTGCCAGCAGTGAACTCAACGTGGAGGGGGGCCGGACCGGGGAGCTGTTTTTT. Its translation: CASSELNVEGGRTGELFF.

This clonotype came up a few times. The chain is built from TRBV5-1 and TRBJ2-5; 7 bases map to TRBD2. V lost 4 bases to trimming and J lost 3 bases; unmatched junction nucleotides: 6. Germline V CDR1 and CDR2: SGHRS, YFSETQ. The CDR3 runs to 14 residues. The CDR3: CASSNGGVEETQYF. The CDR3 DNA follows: TGCGCCAGCAGCAATGGGGGGGTTGAAGAGACCCAGTACTTC.

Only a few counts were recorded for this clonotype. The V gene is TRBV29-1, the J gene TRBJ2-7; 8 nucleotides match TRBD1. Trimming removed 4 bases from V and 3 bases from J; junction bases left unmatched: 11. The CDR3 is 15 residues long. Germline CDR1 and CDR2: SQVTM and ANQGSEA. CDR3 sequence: CSVGQTGTGLYEQYF. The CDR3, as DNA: TGCAGCGTTGGCCAAACCGGGACAGGACTCTACGAGCAGTACTTC.

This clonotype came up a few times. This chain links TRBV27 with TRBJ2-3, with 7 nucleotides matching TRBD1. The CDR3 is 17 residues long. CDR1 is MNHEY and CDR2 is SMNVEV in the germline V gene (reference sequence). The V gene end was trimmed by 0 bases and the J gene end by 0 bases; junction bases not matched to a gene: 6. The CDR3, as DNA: TGTGCCAGCAGTTTATCGGGTGGGGACAGAAGCACAGATACGCAGTATTTT. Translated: CASSLSGGDRSTDTQYF.

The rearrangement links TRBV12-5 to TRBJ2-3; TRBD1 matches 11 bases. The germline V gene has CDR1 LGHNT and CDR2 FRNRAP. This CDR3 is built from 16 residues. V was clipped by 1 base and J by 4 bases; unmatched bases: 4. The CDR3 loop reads CASGLGDRGRADTQYF. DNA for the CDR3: TGTGCTAGTGGTTTGGGGGACAGGGGGAGGGCAGATACGCAGTATTTT.

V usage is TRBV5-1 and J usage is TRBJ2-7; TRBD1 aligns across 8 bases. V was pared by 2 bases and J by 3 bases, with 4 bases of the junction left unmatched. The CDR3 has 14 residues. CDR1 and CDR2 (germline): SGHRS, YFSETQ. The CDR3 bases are TGCGCCAGCAGCTTAACGACAGGGGTCTACGAGCAGTACTTC. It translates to CASSLTTGVYEQYF.

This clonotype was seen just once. This CDR3 reads CASSHGGRATGELFF. CDR3 DNA: TGTGCCAGCAGCCACGGCGGGCGGGCCACCGGGGAGCTGTTTTTT. The J gene is TRBJ2-2, the V gene TRBV7-9; a possible D gene is TRBD2 (5 bases). Germline V gene sequence: CDR1 SEHNR, CDR2 FQNEAQ (reference sequence). Deletions cut 5 bases from V and 4 bases from J, with 14 bases between. The CDR3 runs 15 residues.

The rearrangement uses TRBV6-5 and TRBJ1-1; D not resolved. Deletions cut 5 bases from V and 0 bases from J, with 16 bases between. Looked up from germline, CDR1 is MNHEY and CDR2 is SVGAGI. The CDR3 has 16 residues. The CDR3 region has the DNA TGTGCCAGCAGTCTATTCAGTGGGAGGATGAACACTGAAGCTTTCTTT. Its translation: CASSLFSGRMNTEAFF.

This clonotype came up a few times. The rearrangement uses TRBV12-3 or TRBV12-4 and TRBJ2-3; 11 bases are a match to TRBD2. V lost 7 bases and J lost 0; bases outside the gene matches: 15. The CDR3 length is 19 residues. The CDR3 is CASTLQTSGGLTSTDTQYF. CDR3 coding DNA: TGTGCCAGCACCCTCCAAACTAGCGGGGGCCTCACTAGCACAGATACGCAGTATTTT.

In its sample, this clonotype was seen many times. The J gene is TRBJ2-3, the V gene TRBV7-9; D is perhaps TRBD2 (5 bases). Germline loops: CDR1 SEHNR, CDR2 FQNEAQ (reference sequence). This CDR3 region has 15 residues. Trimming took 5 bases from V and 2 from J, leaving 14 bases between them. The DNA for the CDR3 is TGTGCCAGCAGCCACACCGGGAAGGACACAGATACGCAGTATTTT. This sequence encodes CASSHTGKDTDTQYF.

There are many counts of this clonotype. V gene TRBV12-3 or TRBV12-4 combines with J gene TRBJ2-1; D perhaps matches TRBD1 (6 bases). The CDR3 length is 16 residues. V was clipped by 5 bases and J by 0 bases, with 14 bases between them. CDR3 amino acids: CASSPRTASSYNEQFF. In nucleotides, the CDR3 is TGTGCCAGCAGTCCAAGGACAGCGAGCTCCTACAATGAGCAGTTCTTC.

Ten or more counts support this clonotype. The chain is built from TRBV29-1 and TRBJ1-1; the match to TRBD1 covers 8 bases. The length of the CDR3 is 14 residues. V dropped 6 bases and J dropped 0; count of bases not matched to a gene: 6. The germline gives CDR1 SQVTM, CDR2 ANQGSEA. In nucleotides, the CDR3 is TGCAGCGTCAGGGGGACAGGTGTGAACACTGAAGCTTTCTTT. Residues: CSVRGTGVNTEAFF. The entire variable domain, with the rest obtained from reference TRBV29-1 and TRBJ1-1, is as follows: SAVISQKPSRDICQRGTSLTIQCQVDSQVTMMFWYRQQPGQSLTLIATANQGSEATYESGFVIDKFPISRPNLTFSTLTVSNMSPEDSSIYLCSVRGTGVNTEAFFGQGTRLTVV.

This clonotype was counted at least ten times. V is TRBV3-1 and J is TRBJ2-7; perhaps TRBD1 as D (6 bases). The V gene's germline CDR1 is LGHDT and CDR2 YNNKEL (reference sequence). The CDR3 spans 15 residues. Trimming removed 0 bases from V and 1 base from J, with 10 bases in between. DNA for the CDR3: TGTGCCAGCAGCCAAGATCGCGGACAGTCCTACGAGCAGTACTTC. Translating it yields CASSQDRGQSYEQYF.